This is a list of T cell receptor beta chains from one sample in a study of blood T cell repertoires in COVID-19. Clones were sequenced by immunoSEQ multiplex PCR, and TCRdb holds only the in-frame ones, with some missing. The sample includes approximately 260,000 clones, around 85% of them seen just once. The sequencing sample was made of peripheral blood. These TCRs come from a woman in her 70s with acute or convalescent COVID-19. Each CDR3 is given with its conserved first and last residue. The D gene is left open where the match is weak. Expanded clones get a size class; other rows say once, few or many, or leave the size out.

j_call d_call v_call clone_size cdr3_nt cdr3_aa
TRBJ2-7 NA TRBV27 NA TGTGCCAGTGCACACCAACGACAGGATAGCTCCTACGAGCAGTACTTC CASAHQRQDSSYEQYF
TRBJ1-1 NA TRBV6-5 NA TGTGCCAGCATACGGGGAAACACTGAAGCTTTCTTT CASIRGNTEAFF
TRBJ2-1 NA TRBV6-1 NA TGTGCCAGCAGTGAAGCTGACACCGGCTCCTACAATGAGCAGTTCTTC CASSEADTGSYNEQFF
TRBJ1-1 NA TRBV19 NA TGTGCCAGTAGTGTAACAGGGACGGGGGCTTTCTTT CASSVTGTGAFF
TRBJ1-2 NA TRBV30 once TGTGCCTGGGAGACAAGTTATTATGGCTACACCTTC CAWETSYYGYTF
TRBJ1-1 NA TRBV12-3/TRBV12-4 NA TGTGCCAGTAGCCGGACAGTAAACACTGAAGCTTTCTTT CASSRTVNTEAFF
TRBJ1-2 NA TRBV5-4 NA TGTGCCAGCAGCTCTTTAACAGGGCTGCCTTACGGCTACACCTTC CASSSLTGLPYGYTF
TRBJ1-2 NA TRBV6-5 NA TGTGCCAGCAGAGTAGGGGAGGGATATGGCTACACCTTC CASRVGEGYGYTF
TRBJ1-1 NA TRBV24-1 few TGTGCCACCAGTGATTCGGCGGGCGCGGAAGCTTTCTTT CATSDSAGAEAFF
TRBJ2-5 NA TRBV7-9 NA TGTGCCAGCAGCCCCGGGACACAATTCCGTGGGGAGACCCAGTACTTC CASSPGTQFRGETQYF
TRBJ2-1 NA TRBV3-1/TRBV3-2 NA TGTGCCAGCAGCCAAGATCGGGGGTCCTACAATGAGCAGTTCTTC CASSQDRGSYNEQFF
TRBJ1-5 TRBD1 TRBV7-9 once TGTGCCAGCAACAGGGGAGGCAATCAGCCCCAGCATTTT CASNRGGNQPQHF
TRBJ1-6 TRBD1 TRBV5-1 NA TGCGCCAGCAGCAGAGGGGGACAGTCCTATAATTCACCCCTCCACTTT CASSRGGQSYNSPLHF
TRBJ2-3 NA TRBV6-5 NA TGTGCCAGCGGAGGGGACTCCCCGGGAGATACGCAGTATTTT CASGGDSPGDTQYF
TRBJ2-7 TRBD2 TRBV7-6 NA TGTGCCAGCAGCCAGCGGGGGGGAAGCTCCTACGAGCAGTACTTC CASSQRGGSSYEQYF
TRBJ1-5 NA TRBV6-6 NA TGTGCCAGCAGCGGGATTCGGGGGGCGACTCAGCCCCAGCATTTT CASSGIRGATQPQHF
TRBJ2-3 TRBD1 TRBV5-1 NA TGCGCCAGCAGCCCGGGGACAGGGGGCTTTGATACGCAGTATTTT CASSPGTGGFDTQYF
TRBJ1-5 NA TRBV3-1/TRBV3-2 NA TGTGCCAGCAGCCAACACCGACAGGATCAGCCCCAGCATTTT CASSQHRQDQPQHF
TRBJ1-2 NA TRBV5-1 NA TGCGCCAGCAGCTTGGGAGGCATCGCCTATGGCTACACCTTC CASSLGGIAYGYTF
TRBJ1-6 NA TRBV6-2/TRBV6-3 NA TGTGCCAGCAGCTCTCAAGGGGAGGCTAATTCACCCCTCCACTTT CASSSQGEANSPLHF
TRBJ1-4 NA TRBV21-1 NA TGTGCCAGCAGCAAATCTCAGACCCGGCGGTGGGAACTGTTTTTT CASSKSQTRRWELFF
TRBJ2-5 TRBD1 TRBV23-1 NA TGCGCCAGCGGGACAGCGTACCAAGAGACCCAGTACTTC CASGTAYQETQYF
TRBJ1-2 NA TRBV6-1 NA TGTGCCAGCAGTGAAGTTAGCACCAACTATGGCTACACCTTC CASSEVSTNYGYTF
TRBJ1-2 TRBD1 TRBV2 NA TGTGCCAGCAGTGACGACAGGGGCTGGGGCTACACCTTC CASSDDRGWGYTF
TRBJ2-7 NA TRBV4-1 NA TGCGCCAGCAGCCAAGGTGGTGGAAGAGGCTCCTACGAGCAGTACTTC CASSQGGGRGSYEQYF
TRBJ2-2 TRBD2 TRBV4-1 NA TGCGCCAGCAGCTGGGCTAGCGGGGCCGGGGAGCTGTTTTTT CASSWASGAGELFF
TRBJ1-5 NA TRBV4-1 NA TGCGCCAGCAGCCAGGAGCCGGGGACAATTTTCAATCAGCCCCAGCATTTT CASSQEPGTIFNQPQHF
TRBJ1-1 TRBD1 TRBV5-1 few TGCGCCAGCAGCTTGGCAGGGGGGAACACTGAAGCTTTCTTT CASSLAGGNTEAFF
TRBJ2-7 TRBD1 TRBV6-5 NA TGTGCCAGCAGCTCTCCGGGACAGGGTTCCTACGAGCAGTACTTC CASSSPGQGSYEQYF
TRBJ1-4 NA TRBV6-5 NA TGTGCCAGCAGTTACTCGGGGGGGAGAAATGAAAAACTGTTTTTT CASSYSGGRNEKLFF
TRBJ2-1 NA TRBV9 NA TGTGCCAGCAGCGTATCTCCTGTGAATGAGCAGTTCTTC CASSVSPVNEQFF
TRBJ2-7 TRBD2 TRBV3-1/TRBV3-2 once TGTGCCAGCAGCCGGGGACTAGCGGGGCGCGGCGGCGAGCAGTACTTC CASSRGLAGRGGEQYF
TRBJ1-5 NA TRBV27 NA TGTGCCAGCAGTTTATCCACAGTAAATAGCAATCAGCCCCAGCATTTT CASSLSTVNSNQPQHF
TRBJ2-3 TRBD2 TRBV7-9 NA TGTGCCAGCAGTACACAGCGGGGGGGAGTAGGGATCACAGATACGCAGTATTTT CASSTQRGGVGITDTQYF
TRBJ1-2 NA TRBV5-1 NA TGCGCCAGCAGCCTCGACAGTTTAGATGGCTACACCTTC CASSLDSLDGYTF
TRBJ2-3 TRBD1 TRBV10-3 NA TGTGCCATCAGTGAGTCGACGGGGGACAGGTACACAGATACGCAGTATTTT CAISESTGDRYTDTQYF
TRBJ1-1 TRBD1 TRBV6-1 NA TGTGCCAGCAGTGAAGCGTCCGGGACAGGGTATGAAGCTTTCTTT CASSEASGTGYEAFF
TRBJ1-2 TRBD1 TRBV5-6 NA TGTGCCAGCAGCCATCCCGGGACAGGGAAAGTCTACACCTTC CASSHPGTGKVYTF
TRBJ1-2 TRBD1 TRBV3-1/TRBV3-2 NA TGTGCCAGCAGGCGGACAGGGGCTGGCTACACCTTC CASRRTGAGYTF
TRBJ1-1 NA TRBV27 NA TGTGCCAGCAGTCCAGACAGGCGCAACACTGAAGCTTTCTTT CASSPDRRNTEAFF
TRBJ1-3 NA TRBV5-1 NA TGCGCCAGCAGCCAAAAAACACCCCGGGACTCTAGCTCTGGAAACACCATATATTTT CASSQKTPRDSSSGNTIYF
TRBJ1-2 TRBD1 TRBV30 NA TGTGCCCTATGGGACAGGTCATATGGCTACACCTTC CALWDRSYGYTF
TRBJ2-5 TRBD1 TRBV7-9 few TGTGCCAGCGAGGGGGCGGAGACCCAGTACTTC CASEGAETQYF
TRBJ1-1 NA TRBV29-1 NA TGCAGCGCGCGAGAGGGAGGGCCCGCTTTCTTT CSAREGGPAFF
TRBJ2-6 NA TRBV9 NA TGTGCCAGCAGCGTAGCAGGGGCCGGGGCCAACGTCCTGACTTTC CASSVAGAGANVLTF
TRBJ2-7 NA TRBV12-3/TRBV12-4 NA TGTGCCAGCAGTTTAGCGTACAGGGAGCAGTACTTC CASSLAYREQYF
TRBJ1-3 TRBD1 TRBV10-3 NA TGTGCCATCCGGGACAGTGTCTCTGGAAACACCATATATTTT CAIRDSVSGNTIYF
TRBJ2-7 TRBD1 TRBV6-5 once TGTGCCAGCATTGGACAGGTGGGGTCCTACGAGCAGTACTTC CASIGQVGSYEQYF
TRBJ1-2 NA TRBV2 NA TGTGCCAGCAGCAACGGCTATGGCTACACCTTC CASSNGYGYTF
TRBJ2-7 NA TRBV11-2 NA TGTGCCAGCACCCCACTGGGGTTGAGGGGGGGCCTCGAGCAGTACTTC CASTPLGLRGGLEQYF
TRBJ2-7 TRBD1 TRBV20-1 NA TGCAGTGCTCCAGGGGGCTACGAGCAGTACTTC CSAPGGYEQYF
TRBJ1-1 TRBD1 TRBV7-3 NA TGTGCCAGCAGCTCAGGGGGCGACGGAAGGACTGAAGCTTTCTTT CASSSGGDGRTEAFF
TRBJ1-2 TRBD1 TRBV6-2/TRBV6-3 NA TGTGCCAGCAGCGGGACAGGTGGGGGTGGCTACACCTTC CASSGTGGGGYTF
TRBJ2-3 NA TRBV30 NA TGTGCCTGGAGTGTACTGGCGGGGGCACTCACAGATACGCAGTATTTT CAWSVLAGALTDTQYF